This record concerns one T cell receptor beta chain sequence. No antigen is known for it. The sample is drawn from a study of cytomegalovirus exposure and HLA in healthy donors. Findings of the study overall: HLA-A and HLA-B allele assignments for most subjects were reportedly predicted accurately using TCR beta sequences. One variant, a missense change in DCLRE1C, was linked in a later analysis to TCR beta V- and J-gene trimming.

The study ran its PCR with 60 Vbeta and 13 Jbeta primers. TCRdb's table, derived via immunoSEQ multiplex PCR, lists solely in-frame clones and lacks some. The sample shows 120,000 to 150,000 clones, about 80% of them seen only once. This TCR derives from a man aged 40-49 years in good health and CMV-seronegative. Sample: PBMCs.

In DNA form, the CDR3 reads TGTGCCAGTAGTATGTACGAGATGAACACTGAAGCTTTCTTT. Translation gives CASSMYEMNTEAFF. This sequence joins TRBV19 and TRBJ1-1, with D unclear. CDR3 length: 14 residues. V lost 3 bases and J lost 0, with 8 bases in between. The germline CDR1 and CDR2 sequences are LNHDA and SQIVND (reference sequence).